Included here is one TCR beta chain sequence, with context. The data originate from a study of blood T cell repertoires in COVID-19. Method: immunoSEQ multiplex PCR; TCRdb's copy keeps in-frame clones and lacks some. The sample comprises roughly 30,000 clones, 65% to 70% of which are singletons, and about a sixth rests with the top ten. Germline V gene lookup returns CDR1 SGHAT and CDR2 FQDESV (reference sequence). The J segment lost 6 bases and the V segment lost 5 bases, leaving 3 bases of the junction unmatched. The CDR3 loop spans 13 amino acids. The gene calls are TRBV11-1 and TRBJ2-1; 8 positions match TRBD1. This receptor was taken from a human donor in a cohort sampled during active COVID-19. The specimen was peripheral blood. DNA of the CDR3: TGTGCCAGCAGCGGACAGGGATCCAATGAGCAGTTCTTC. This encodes CASSGQGSNEQFF.